The 2 T cell receptor beta chains presented below share a single source sample, sequenced in a study of shared clonotypes between healthy human individuals. Sequenced by immunoSEQ multiplex PCR; TCRdb stores in-frame clones only, minus some. The data show about 2 million clones, 85% to 95% seen once. Sequenced material: naive CD4+ T cells sorted from blood. As to subset: CD45RA+ positively selected. The source of these receptors is a man between 18 and 29 years old in good health.

The V call is TRBV6-5, the J call TRBJ1-1; D not resolved. The CDR3 runs to 15 residues. In germline, CDR1 is MNHEY, CDR2 SVGAGI. The V end lost 5 bases, the J end lost 4 bases, and 17 bases lay between the germline ends. CDR3 protein: CASSPPGPGSTEAFF. Written as DNA, the CDR3 is TGTGCCAGCAGTCCCCCGGGTCCCGGGAGCACTGAAGCTTTCTTT.

The chain carries TRBV28 and TRBJ1-4; 7 bases are shared with TRBD1. V shed 6 bases and J 8 bases; nucleotides not matched to a gene: 12. CDR1 is MDHEN and CDR2 is SYDVKM in the germline V gene. CDR3 length: 15 residues. The DNA of the CDR3 is TGTGCCAGCAGAAGACAGGGTGCGGCCGAGGAAAAACTGTTTTTT. Amino acid sequence: CASRRQGAAEEKLFF.